In its sample, the clone carrying this T cell receptor beta chain was seen many times. Researchers made TCR beta libraries by using iRepertoire HTBI primers and running Arm-PCR on CDR3 regions. TCRdb re-called the multiplex PCR reads with MiXCR, one entry per CDR3 protein. Found here are about 400,000 distinct CDR3 sequences, under 20% of them singletons; the top ten hold 20%. The sample originates from a study of regulatory T cells in long-lasting Graves disease. The length of the CDR3 is 16 residues. Trimming took 4 bases from V and 2 from J, leaving 18 bases between them. Germline V gives CDR1 SGHRS, CDR2 YFSETQ. The time point denotes: newly diagnosed GD, antithyroid drugs for less than 3 months. The TCR library was prepared using RNA isolated from PBMCs. This same sample was also part of a study on T cells in Graves' hyperthyroidism and ophthalmopathy.

The TCR was taken from a woman under 30 with Graves disease. The input for sequencing was peripheral blood mononuclear cells (PBMCs), taken at new diagnosis, from a patient treated with antithyroid drugs. The chain carries TRBV5-1 and TRBJ2-5, with D possibly matching TRBD2 (6 bases). The CDR3 bases are TGCGCCAGCAGCCCGGGGGAGGTATTACGTCAAGAGACCCAGTACTTC. It encodes CASSPGEVLRQETQYF.